Described below is a single T cell receptor (beta chain) sequence and its context. The data derive from a study of blood T cell repertoires in COVID-19. Sequencing used immunoSEQ multiplex PCR; TCRdb keeps in-frame clones, though not all of them. Found here are about 280,000 clones, approximately 88% of them singletons; the top ten hold more than 7.5%. CDR1 and CDR2 (germline): SGHKS, YYEKEE (reference sequence). CDR3 length equals 13 residues. J was trimmed by 11 bases and V by 4 bases; bases with no gene match: 10. The sample was peripheral blood. The V gene is TRBV5-5, the J gene TRBJ1-1; 8 bases are a match to TRBD1. This sequence was found in a man aged 18 to 35 with active or convalescent COVID-19. The CDR3 here is CASSPWTGKRAFF. Written as DNA, the CDR3 is TGTGCCAGCAGCCCCTGGACAGGGAAAAGGGCTTTCTTT.